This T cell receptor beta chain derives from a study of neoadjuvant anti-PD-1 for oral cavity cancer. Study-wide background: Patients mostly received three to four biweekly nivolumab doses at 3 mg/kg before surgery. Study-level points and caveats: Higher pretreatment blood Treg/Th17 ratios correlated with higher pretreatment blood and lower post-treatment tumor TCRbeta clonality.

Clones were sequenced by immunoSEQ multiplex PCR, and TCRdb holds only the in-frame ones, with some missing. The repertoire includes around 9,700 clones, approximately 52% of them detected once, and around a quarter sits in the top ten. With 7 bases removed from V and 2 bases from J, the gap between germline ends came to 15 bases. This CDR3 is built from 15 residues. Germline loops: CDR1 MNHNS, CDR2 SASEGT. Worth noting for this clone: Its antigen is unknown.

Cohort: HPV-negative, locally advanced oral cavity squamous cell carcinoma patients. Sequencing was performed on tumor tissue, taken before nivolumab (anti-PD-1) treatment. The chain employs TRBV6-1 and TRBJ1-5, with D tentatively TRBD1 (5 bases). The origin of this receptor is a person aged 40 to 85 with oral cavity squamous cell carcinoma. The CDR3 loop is CASTARDWGNQPQHF. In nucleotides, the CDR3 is TGTGCCAGCACAGCCCGGGACTGGGGCAATCAGCCCCAGCATTTT.